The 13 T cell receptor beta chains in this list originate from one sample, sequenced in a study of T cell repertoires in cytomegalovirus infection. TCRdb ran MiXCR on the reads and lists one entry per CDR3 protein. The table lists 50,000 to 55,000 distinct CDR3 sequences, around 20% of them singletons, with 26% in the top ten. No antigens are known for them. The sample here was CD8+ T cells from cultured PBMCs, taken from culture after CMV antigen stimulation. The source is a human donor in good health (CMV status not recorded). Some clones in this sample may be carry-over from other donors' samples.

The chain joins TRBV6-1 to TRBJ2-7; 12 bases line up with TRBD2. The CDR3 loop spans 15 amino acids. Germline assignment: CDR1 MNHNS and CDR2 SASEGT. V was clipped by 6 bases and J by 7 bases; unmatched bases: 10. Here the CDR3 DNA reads TGTGCCAGCAGCGAAACTAGCGGGAGGACGCTGGAGCAGTACTTC. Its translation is CASSETSGRTLEQYF.

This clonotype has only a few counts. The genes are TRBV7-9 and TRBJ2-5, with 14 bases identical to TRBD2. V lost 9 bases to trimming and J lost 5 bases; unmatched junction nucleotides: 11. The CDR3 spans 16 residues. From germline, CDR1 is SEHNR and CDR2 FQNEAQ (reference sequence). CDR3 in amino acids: CASLRTSGGTWETQYF. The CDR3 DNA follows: TGTGCCAGTTTGAGGACTAGCGGGGGGACGTGGGAGACCCAGTACTTC. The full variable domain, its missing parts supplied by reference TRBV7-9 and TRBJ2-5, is DTGVSQNPRHKITKRGQNVTFRCDPISEHNRLYWYRQTLGQGPEFLTYFQNEAQLEKSRLLSDRFSAERPKGSFSTLEIQRTEQGDSAMYLCASLRTSGGTWETQYFGPGTRLLVL.

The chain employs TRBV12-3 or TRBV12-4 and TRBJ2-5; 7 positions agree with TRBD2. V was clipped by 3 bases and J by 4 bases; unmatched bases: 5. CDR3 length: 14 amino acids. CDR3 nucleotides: TGTGCCAGCAGTTTCGAGCGGGAAGGAGAGACCCAGTACTTC. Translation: CASSFEREGETQYF.

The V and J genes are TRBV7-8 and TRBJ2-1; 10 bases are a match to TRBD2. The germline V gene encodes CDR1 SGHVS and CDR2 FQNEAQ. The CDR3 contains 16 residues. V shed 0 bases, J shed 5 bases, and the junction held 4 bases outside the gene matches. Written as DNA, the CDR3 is TGTGCCAGCAGCTTAGCCGAGCGGGGGGGCGACAATGAGCAGTTCTTC. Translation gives CASSLAERGGDNEQFF. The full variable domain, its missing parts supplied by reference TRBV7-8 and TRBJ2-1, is GAGVSQSPRYKVAKRGQDVALRCDPISGHVSLFWYQQALGQGPEFLTYFQNEAQLDKSGLPSDRFFAERPEGSVSTLKIQRTQQEDSAVYLCASSLAERGGDNEQFFGPGTRLTVL.

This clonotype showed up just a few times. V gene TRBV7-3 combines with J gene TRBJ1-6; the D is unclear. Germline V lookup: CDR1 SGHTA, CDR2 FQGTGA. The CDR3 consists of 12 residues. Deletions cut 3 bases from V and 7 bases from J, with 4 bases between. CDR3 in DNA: TGTGCCAGCAGCTTGGGGAATTCACCCCTCCACTTT. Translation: CASSLGNSPLHF.

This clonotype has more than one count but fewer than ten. CDR3 nucleotide sequence: TGTGCCAGCAGTTACCCGGGACTAGCGCACAATGAGCAGTTCTTC. This codes for CASSYPGLAHNEQFF. The chain links TRBV6-6 to TRBJ2-1; 10 nucleotides agree with TRBD2. V shed 2 bases, J shed 5 bases, and the junction held 3 bases outside the gene matches. Germline loops: CDR1 MNHNY, CDR2 SVGAGI (reference sequence). The CDR3 covers 15 residues.

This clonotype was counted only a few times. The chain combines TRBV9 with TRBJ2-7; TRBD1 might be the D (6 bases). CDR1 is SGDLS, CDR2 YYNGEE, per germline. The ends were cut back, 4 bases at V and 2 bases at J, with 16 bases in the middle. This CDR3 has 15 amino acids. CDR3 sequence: CASSPRGTGTYEQYF. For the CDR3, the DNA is TGTGCCAGCAGCCCGAGAGGTACAGGGACCTACGAGCAGTACTTC.

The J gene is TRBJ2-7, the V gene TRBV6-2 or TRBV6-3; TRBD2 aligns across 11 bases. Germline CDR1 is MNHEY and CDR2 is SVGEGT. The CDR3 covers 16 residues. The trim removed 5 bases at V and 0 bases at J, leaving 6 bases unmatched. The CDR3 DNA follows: TGTGCCAGCAGTACATCGACTAGCGGGGTCTCCTACGAGCAGTACTTC. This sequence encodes CASSTSTSGVSYEQYF.

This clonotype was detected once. The CDR3 here is CASIEGWAGELFF. The CDR3 DNA reads as TGTGCCAGCATCGAGGGGTGGGCCGGGGAGCTGTTTTTT. The V gene is TRBV6-2 or TRBV6-3, the J gene TRBJ2-2; D assignment may be TRBD1 or TRBD2 (5 bases each). The V and J ends lost 7 bases and 6 bases respectively, with 12 bases between them. This CDR3 spans 13 amino acids. Germline CDR1 MNHEY, CDR2 SVGEGT.

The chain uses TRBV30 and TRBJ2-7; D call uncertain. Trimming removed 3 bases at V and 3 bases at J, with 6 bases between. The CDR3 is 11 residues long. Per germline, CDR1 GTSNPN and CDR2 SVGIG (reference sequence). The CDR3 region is CAWRDGYEQYF. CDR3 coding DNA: TGTGCCTGGAGGGACGGCTACGAGCAGTACTTC.

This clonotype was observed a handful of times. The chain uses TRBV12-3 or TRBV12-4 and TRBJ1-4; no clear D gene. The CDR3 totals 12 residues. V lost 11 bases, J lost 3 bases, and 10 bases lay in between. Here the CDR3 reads CAARAANEKLFF. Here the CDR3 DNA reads TGTGCCGCTAGGGCGGCTAATGAAAAACTGTTTTTT.

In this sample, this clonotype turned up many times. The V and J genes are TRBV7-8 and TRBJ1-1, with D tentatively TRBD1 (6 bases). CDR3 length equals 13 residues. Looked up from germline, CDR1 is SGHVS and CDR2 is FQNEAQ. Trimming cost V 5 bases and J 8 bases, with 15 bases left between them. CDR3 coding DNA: TGTGCCAGCAGCCCCGGTCGGGACATAGAAGCTTTCTTT. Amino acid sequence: CASSPGRDIEAFF.

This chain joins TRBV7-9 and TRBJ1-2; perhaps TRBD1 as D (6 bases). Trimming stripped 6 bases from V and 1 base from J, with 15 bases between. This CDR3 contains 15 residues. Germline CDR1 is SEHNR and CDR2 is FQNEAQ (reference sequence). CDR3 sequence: CASRPTGLYNYGYTF. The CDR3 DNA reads TGTGCCAGCAGGCCGACAGGACTCTATAACTATGGCTACACCTTC.